A selection of T cell receptor beta chains follows, all from one sample in a study of cytomegalovirus exposure and HLA in healthy donors. Repertoires were generated with immunoSEQ multiplex PCR, while TCRdb's copy carries only in-frame clones and drops some. The repertoire holds tens of thousands of clones, with around 78% as singletons. The sequenced material came from PBMCs. The receptors were sampled from a male donor in good health and CMV-seropositive. The conserved cysteine and the conserved F or W are not part of the CDR3 here. Fields, in order: V gene, CDR3 protein.

TRBV7-2 | ASSFARPASGETQY
TRBV4-1 | ASSRTRGIAGGGNYYEQY
TRBV5-1 | AKMGGSYEQY
TRBV2 | ASSPTTGELF
TRBV28 | ASSRGNYGYT
TRBV20-1 | SARRNNEQF
TRBV27 | ASSKPSYGRGGTGELF
TRBV7-8 | ASSLAGSSGIETQY
TRBV6-1 | ASSVIGGQQETQY
TRBV25-1 | ASSGTGNEQY